The TCR beta chain under discussion was sequenced for a study of T-cell memory formation after mild COVID-19. It was 5'RACE with constant-segment primers that produced the TCR alpha and TCR beta cDNA libraries, which carried sample barcodes and UMIs. TCRdb analysed the 5' RACE reads with MiXCR anew, one entry per CDR3 protein. The top ten clones hold roughly 21% of a sample with about 410,000 distinct CDR3 sequences, 18% of them seen once. Only a few counts were recorded for this clonotype. The antigen remains unidentified. Between the trimmed V and J ends, which lost 7 bases and 1 base, there was a span of 16 bases. Germline V CDR1 and CDR2: MNHNS, SASEGT. The CDR3 loop spans 15 amino acids. Notes on the study in general: Clones contracting day 15 to 85 were balanced CD4/CD8; later expanders leaned CD4+. Memory from before infection featured some responding clones, which suggests cross-reactive memory joined. Confirmation of SARS-CoV-2 specificity was lacking for second-wave clones peaking day 37.

Sequenced: PBMCs or a T cell subset sorted from them (not recorded which). This TCR was recovered from a young man who had mild COVID-19 (a few samples of this study predate the infection). Cell type and time point are not known. The V and J genes are TRBV6-1 and TRBJ1-1, with D possibly TRBD1 on 5 matching bases. CDR3 region: CASMQRGTWNTEAFF. The CDR3, as DNA: TGTGCCAGCATGCAGAGGGGAACTTGGAACACTGAAGCTTTCTTT.